This T cell receptor beta chain was recovered during a study of blood T cell repertoires in COVID-19. Germline assignment: CDR1 SGHKS and CDR2 YYEKEE (reference sequence). The V and J ends lost 4 bases and 2 bases respectively, with 10 bases between them. CDR3 length: 13 amino acids. Here immunoSEQ multiplex PCR was the method, and the copy in TCRdb shows in-frame clones only, minus some. The sample gives roughly 200,000 clones, around 87% of which show up once; about 0.95% is in the top ten. This receptor was taken from a woman between 18 and 29 years old who had recovered from COVID-19. Sequenced material: peripheral blood. The rearrangement links TRBV5-5 to TRBJ2-7; weak D call: TRBD1 (6 bases). CDR3 in amino acids: CASSPGTTYEQYF. The CDR3 coding sequence is TGTGCCAGCAGCCCGGGGACAACCTACGAGCAGTACTTC.